A selection of T cell receptor beta chains follows, all from one sample in a study of shared clonotypes between healthy human individuals. Sequencing was performed with immunoSEQ multiplex PCR; in TCRdb, only in-frame clones are kept and a portion is missing. Among roughly 2,000,000 clones, 85% to 95% were seen once, and the ten largest hold around 1%. Sequences were obtained from naive CD8+ T cells sorted from blood. Receptors were obtained from a man younger than 35 in good health. The CDR3 runs from the conserved cysteine through the conserved F or W. The D gene is left open where the match is weak. Rows give clone size only sometimes, using once, few, many, or a class for an expanded clone.

CDR3 protein	CDR3 DNA	clone size	D gene	V gene	J gene
CAWSSQGGWGYYGYTF	TGTGCCTGGAGTTCACAAGGGGGTTGGGGATACTATGGCTACACCTTC	.	.	TRBV30	TRBJ1-2
CASSQDQTSDTQYF	TGCGCCAGCAGCCAGGACCAGACCTCAGATACGCAGTATTTT	.	.	TRBV5-1	TRBJ2-3
CASRDRQGADTQYF	TGTGCCAGCAGAGACCGACAGGGGGCAGATACGCAGTATTTT	.	TRBD1	TRBV2	TRBJ2-3
CASSLLGSNQPQHF	TGTGCCAGCAGTTTATTAGGTTCCAATCAGCCCCAGCATTTT	.	.	TRBV27	TRBJ1-5
CASSFFSYEQYF	TGTGCCAGCAGCTTTTTCTCCTACGAGCAGTACTTC	.	.	TRBV5-6	TRBJ2-7
CASSLGQGGSPLHF	TGTGCCAGCAGCTTAGGACAGGGTGGTTCACCCCTCCACTTT	few	TRBD1	TRBV11-2	TRBJ1-6
CASSALLNEQFF	TGTGCCAGCAGCGCACTCCTCAATGAGCAGTTCTTC	.	.	TRBV5-4	TRBJ2-1
CASSQGSGGYEQYF	TGCGCCAGCAGCCAAGGATCTGGGGGCTACGAGCAGTACTTC	.	.	TRBV4-1	TRBJ2-7
CASSPVGGSMNTEAFF	TGTGCCAGCTCACCTGTAGGGGGTTCCATGAACACTGAAGCTTTCTTT	.	.	TRBV18	TRBJ1-1
CASSPGQGGEKLFF	TGCGCCAGCAGCCCCGGACAGGGGGGTGAAAAACTGTTTTTT	.	TRBD1	TRBV5-1	TRBJ1-4